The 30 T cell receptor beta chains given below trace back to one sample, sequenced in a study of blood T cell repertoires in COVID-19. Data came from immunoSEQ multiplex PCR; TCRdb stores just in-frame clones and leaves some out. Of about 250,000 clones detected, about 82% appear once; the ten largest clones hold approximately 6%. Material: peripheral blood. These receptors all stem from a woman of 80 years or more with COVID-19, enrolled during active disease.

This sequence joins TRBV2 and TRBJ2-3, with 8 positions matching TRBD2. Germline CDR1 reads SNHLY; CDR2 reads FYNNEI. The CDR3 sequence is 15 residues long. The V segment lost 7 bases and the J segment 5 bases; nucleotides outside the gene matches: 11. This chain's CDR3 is CASKDGSGGGDTQYF. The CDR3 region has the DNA TGTGCCAGCAAAGATGGAAGCGGGGGTGGAGATACGCAGTATTTT.

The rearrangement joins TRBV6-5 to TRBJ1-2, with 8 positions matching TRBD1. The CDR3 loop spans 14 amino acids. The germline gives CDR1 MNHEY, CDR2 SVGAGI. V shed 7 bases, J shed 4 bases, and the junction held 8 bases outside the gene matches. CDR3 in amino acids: CASTGRQGIYGYTF. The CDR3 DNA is TGTGCCAGCACAGGAAGACAGGGGATCTATGGCTACACCTTC.

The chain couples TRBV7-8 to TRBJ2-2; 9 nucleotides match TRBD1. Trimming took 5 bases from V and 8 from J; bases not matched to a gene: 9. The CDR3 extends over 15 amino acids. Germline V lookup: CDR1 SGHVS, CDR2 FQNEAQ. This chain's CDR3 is CASSKGTGIVGELFF. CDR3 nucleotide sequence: TGTGCCAGCAGCAAGGGGACAGGGATAGTAGGGGAGCTGTTTTTT.

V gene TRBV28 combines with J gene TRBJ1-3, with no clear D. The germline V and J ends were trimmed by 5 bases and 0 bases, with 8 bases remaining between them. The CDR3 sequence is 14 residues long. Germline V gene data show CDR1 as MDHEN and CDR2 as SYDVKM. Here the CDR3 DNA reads TGTGCCAGCAGTGCCGGGGACTCTGGAAACACCATATATTTT. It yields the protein CASSAGDSGNTIYF.

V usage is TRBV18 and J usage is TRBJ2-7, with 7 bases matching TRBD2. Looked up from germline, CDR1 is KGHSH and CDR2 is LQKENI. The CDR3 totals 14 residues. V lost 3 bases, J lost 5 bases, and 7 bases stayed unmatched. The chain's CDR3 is CASSPRDGGNEQYF. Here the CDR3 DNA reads TGTGCCAGCTCACCCCGGGACGGGGGGAACGAGCAGTACTTC.

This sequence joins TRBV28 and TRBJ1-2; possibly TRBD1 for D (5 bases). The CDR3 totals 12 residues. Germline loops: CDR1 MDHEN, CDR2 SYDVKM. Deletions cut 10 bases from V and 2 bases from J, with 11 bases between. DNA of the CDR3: TGTGCCACCTCTCCAGGGAACTATGGCTACACCTTC. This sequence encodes CATSPGNYGYTF.

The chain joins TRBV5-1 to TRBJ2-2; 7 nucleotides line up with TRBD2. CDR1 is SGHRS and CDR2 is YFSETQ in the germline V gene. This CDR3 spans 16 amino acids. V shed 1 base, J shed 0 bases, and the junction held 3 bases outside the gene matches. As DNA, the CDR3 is TGCGCCAGCAGCTTGAGGCGGGGGTCGAACACCGGGGAGCTGTTTTTT. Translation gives CASSLRRGSNTGELFF.

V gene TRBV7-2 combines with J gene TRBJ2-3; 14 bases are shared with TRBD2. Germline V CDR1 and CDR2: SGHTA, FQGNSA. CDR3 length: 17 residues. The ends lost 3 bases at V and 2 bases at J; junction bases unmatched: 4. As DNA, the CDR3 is TGTGCCAGCAGCTTGAGACTAGCGGGGGGGATCACAGATACGCAGTATTTT. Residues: CASSLRLAGGITDTQYF. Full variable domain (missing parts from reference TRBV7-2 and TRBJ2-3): GAGVSQSPSNKVTEKGKDVELRCDPISGHTALYWYRQSLGQGLEFLIYFQGNSAPDKSGLPSDRFSAERTGGSVSTLTIQRTQQEDSAVYLCASSLRLAGGITDTQYFGPGTRLTVL.

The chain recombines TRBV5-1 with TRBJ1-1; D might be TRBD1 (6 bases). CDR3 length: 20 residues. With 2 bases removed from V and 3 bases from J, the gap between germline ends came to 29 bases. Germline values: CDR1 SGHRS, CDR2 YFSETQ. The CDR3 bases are TGCGCCAGCAGCTTAGAAGGGGGTAGGCAGGGCCGGCTCTCGGACACTGAAGCTTTCTTT. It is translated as CASSLEGGRQGRLSDTEAFF. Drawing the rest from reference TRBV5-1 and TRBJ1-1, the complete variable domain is KAGVTQTPRYLIKTRGQQVTLSCSPISGHRSVSWYQQTPGQGLQFLFEYFSETQRNKGNFPGRFSGRQFSNSRSEMNVSTLELGDSALYLCASSLEGGRQGRLSDTEAFFGQGTRLTVV.

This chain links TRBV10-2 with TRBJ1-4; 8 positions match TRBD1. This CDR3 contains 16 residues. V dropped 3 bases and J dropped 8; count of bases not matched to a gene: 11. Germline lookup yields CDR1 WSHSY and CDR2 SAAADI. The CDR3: CASSEGGDRLNEKLFF. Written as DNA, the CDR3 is TGCGCCAGCAGTGAAGGAGGGGACAGGCTAAACGAAAAACTGTTTTTT.

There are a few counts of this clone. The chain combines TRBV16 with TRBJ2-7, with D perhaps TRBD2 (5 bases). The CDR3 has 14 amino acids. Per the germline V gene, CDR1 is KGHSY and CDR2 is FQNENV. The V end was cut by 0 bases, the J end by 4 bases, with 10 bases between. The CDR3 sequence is CASSQSRAVYEQYF. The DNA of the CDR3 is TGTGCCAGCAGCCAATCGAGGGCAGTTTACGAGCAGTACTTC.

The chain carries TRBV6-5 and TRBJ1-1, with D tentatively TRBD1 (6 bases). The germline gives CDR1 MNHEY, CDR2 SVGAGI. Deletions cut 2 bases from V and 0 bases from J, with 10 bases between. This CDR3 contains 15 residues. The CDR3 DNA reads TGTGCCAGCAGTTACAATGCAGGGGTGAACACTGAAGCTTTCTTT. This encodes CASSYNAGVNTEAFF.

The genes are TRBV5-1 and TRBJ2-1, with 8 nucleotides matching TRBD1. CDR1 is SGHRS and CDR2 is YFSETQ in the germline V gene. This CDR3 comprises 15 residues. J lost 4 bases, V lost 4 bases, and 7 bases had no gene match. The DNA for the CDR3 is TGCGCCAGCAGCCTCCAGGGGGCTTTATACAATGAGCAGTTCTTC. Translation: CASSLQGALYNEQFF.

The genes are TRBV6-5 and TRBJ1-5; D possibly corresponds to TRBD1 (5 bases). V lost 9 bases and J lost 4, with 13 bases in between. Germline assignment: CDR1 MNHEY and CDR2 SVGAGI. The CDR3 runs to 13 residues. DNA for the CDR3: TGTGCCAGTTCCAGGGAACATAATCAGCCCCAGCATTTT. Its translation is CASSREHNQPQHF.

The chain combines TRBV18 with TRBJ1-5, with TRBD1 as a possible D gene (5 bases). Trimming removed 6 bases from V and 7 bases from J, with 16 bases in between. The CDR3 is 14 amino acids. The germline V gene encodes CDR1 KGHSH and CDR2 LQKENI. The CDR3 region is CASSSGQNAQPQHF. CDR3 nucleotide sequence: TGTGCCAGCTCCTCTGGACAAAACGCCCAGCCCCAGCATTTT.

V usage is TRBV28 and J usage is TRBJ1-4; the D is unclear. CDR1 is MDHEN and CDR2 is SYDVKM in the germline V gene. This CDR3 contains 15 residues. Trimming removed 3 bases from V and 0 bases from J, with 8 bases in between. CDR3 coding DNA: TGTGCCAGCAGTTTCGAGGTCCCAACTAATGAAAAACTGTTTTTT. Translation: CASSFEVPTNEKLFF.

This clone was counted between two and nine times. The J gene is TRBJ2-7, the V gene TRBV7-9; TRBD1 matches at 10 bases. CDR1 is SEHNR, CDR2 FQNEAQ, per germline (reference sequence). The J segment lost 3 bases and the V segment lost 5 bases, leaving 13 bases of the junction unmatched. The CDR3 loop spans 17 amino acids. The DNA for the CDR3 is TGTGCCAGCAGCGATGACAGGGGGCTTCCACGAGACTACGAGCAGTACTTC. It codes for CASSDDRGLPRDYEQYF.

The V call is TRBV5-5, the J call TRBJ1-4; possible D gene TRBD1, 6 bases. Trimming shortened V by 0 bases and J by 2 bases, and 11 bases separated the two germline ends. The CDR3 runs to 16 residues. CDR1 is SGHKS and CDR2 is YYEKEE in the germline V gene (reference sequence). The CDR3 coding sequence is TGTGCCAGCAGCTTGGGCACAGGGTGGACTAATGAAAAACTGTTTTTT. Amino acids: CASSLGTGWTNEKLFF.

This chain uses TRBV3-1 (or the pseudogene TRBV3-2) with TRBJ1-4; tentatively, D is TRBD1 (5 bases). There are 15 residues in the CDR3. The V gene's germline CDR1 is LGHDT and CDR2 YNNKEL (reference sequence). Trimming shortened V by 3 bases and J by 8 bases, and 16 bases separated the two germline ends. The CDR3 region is CASSQELRVREKLFF. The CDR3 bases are TGTGCCAGCAGCCAGGAGCTCAGGGTTCGGGAAAAACTGTTTTTT.

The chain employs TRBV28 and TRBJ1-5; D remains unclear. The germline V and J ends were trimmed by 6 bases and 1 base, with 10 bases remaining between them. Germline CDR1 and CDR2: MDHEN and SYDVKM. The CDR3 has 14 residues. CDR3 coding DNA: TGTGCCAGCAGGCCGACTGGGAGCAATCAGCCCCAGCATTTT. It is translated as CASRPTGSNQPQHF.

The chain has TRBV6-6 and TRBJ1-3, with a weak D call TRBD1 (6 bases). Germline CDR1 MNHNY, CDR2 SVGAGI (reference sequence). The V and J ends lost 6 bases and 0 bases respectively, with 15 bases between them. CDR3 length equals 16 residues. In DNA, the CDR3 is TGTGCCAGCAGCATGCAGGGGACCAACTCTGGAAACACCATATATTTT. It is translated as CASSMQGTNSGNTIYF.

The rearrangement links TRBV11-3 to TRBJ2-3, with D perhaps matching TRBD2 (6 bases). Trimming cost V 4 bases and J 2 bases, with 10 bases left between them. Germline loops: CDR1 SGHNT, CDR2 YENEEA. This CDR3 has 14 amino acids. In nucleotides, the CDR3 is TGTGCCAGCAGCTATGGCGGGGTCACAGATACGCAGTATTTT. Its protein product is CASSYGGVTDTQYF.

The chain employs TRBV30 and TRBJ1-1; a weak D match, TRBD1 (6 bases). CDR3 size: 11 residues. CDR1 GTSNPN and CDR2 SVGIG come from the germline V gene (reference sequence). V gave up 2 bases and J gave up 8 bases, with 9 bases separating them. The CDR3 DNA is TGTGCCTGGAGTCGGACAGTGGAAGCTTTCTTT. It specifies CAWSRTVEAFF.

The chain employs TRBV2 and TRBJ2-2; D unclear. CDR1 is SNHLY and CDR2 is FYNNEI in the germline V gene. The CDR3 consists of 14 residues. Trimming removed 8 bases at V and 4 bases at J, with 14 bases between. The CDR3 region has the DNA TGTGCCAGCGGCCTAGTGGTCTCCACCGGGGAGCTGTTTTTT. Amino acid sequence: CASGLVVSTGELFF.

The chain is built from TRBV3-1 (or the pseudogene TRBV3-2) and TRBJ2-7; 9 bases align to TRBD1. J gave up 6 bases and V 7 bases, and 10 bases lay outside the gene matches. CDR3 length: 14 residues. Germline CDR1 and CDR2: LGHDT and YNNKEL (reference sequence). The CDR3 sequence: CASNKGQGISEQYF. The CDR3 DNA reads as TGTGCCAGCAATAAGGGACAGGGAATCTCCGAGCAGTACTTC.

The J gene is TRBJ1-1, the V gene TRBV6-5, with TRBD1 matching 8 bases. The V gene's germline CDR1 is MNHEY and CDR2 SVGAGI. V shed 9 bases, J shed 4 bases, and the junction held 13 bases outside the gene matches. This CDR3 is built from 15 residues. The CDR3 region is CASSRTGNFPTEAFF. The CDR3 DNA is TGTGCCAGTAGCCGGACAGGGAATTTTCCCACTGAAGCTTTCTTT.

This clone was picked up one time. The CDR3 reads CAWSVTGLGRSEAFF. In DNA form, the CDR3 reads TGTGCCTGGAGTGTAACCGGTTTGGGCAGAAGTGAAGCTTTCTTT. The chain carries TRBV30 and TRBJ1-1; D unclear. Germline CDR1 is GTSNPN and CDR2 is SVGIG (reference sequence). V lost 0 bases and J 7 bases, leaving 18 bases between the germline ends. The CDR3 is 15 amino acids.

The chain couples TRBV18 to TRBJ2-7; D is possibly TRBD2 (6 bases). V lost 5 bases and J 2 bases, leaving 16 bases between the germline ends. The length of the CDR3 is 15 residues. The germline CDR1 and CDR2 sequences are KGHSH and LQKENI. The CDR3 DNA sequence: TGTGCCAGCTCATCTCAGGGATGGGAGGCCTACGAGCAGTACTTC. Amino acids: CASSSQGWEAYEQYF.

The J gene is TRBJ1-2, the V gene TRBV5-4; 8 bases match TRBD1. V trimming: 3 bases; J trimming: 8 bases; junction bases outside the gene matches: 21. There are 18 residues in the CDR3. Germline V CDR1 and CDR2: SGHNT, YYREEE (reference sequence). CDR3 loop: CASSSQTGTGEGGQGYTF. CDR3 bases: TGTGCCAGCAGCTCTCAAACCGGGACAGGAGAGGGCGGACAAGGCTACACCTTC.

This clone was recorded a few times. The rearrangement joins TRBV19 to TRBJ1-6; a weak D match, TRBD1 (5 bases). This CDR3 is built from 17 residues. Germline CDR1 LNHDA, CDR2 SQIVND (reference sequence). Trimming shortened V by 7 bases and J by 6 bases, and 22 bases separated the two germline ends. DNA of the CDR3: TGTGCCAGTACCATCACAACGCCTTCGGGGGGTAATTCACCCCTCCACTTT. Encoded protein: CASTITTPSGGNSPLHF. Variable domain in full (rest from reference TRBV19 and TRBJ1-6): DGGITQSPKYLFRKEGQNVTLSCEQNLNHDAMYWYRQDPGQGLRLIYYSQIVNDFQKGDIAEGYSVSREKKESFPLTVTSAQKNPTAFYLCASTITTPSGGNSPLHFGNGTRLTVT.